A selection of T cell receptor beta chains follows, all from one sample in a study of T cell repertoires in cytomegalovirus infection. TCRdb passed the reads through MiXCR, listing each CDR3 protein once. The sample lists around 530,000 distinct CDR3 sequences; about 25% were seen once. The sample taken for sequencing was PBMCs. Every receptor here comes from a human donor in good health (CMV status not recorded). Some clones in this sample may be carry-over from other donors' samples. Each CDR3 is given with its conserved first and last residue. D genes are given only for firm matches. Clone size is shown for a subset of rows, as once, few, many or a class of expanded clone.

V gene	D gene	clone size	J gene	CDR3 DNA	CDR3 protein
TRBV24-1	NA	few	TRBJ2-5	TGTGCCACCAGTGATTTAAGCGAGACCCAGTACTTC	CATSDLSETQYF
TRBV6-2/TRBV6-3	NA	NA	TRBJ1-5	TGTGCCAGCAGTCTCGGGTGGGCAGGGGATCAGCCCCAGCATTTT	CASSLGWAGDQPQHF
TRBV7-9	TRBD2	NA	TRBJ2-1	TGTGCCAGCAGCCTGGCGGTTAGCGGGATTGGGTACAATGAGCAGTTCTTC	CASSLAVSGIGYNEQFF
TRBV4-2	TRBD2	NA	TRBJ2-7	TGTGCCAGCAGCCAAGCTAGCGGTAACTACGAGCAGTACTTC	CASSQASGNYEQYF
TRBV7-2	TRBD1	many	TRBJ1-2	TGTGCCAGCAGCCAACAGGGGGCATCGGGGTATGGCTACACCTTC	CASSQQGASGYGYTF
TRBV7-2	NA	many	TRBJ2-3	TGTGCCAGCAGGCCAGCGTCCCCCACAGATACGCAGTATTTT	CASRPASPTDTQYF
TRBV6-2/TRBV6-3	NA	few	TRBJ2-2	TGTGCCAGCAGCCCCTCAGGTCCTAGCACCGGGGAGCTGTTTTTT	CASSPSGPSTGELFF
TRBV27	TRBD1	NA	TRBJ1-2	TGTGCCAGCAGAGGACAGGCCTTTGGTGGCTACACCTTC	CASRGQAFGGYTF
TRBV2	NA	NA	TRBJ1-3	TGTGCCAGCAGTTGGGACTGGAGCTCTGGAAACACCATATATTTT	CASSWDWSSGNTIYF
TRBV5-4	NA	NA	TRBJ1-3	TGTGCCAGCAGCGGGGACACCTTCTCTGGAAACACCATATATTTT	CASSGDTFSGNTIYF
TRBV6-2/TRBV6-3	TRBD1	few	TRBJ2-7	TGTGCCAGCACCCGGGACAGTAACGAGCAGTACTTC	CASTRDSNEQYF
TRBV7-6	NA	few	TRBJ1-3	TGTGCCAGCAGCCGGGGGGAGAGCTCTGGAAACACCATATATTTT	CASSRGESSGNTIYF
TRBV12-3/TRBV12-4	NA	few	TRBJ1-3	TGTGCCAGCGGGAATTTTGTAAACACCATATATTTT	CASGNFVNTIYF
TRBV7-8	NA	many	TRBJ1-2	TGTGCCAGCAGCCCTCAGGGATTTGGCTACACCTTC	CASSPQGFGYTF
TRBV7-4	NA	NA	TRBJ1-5	TGTGCCAGCAGCTCCGGGGGCGGAACTAAGCAGCCCCAGCATTTT	CASSSGGGTKQPQHF
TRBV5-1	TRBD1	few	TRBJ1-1	TGCGCCAGCAGCCCGACAGGGGGGGTGACTGAAGCTTTCTTT	CASSPTGGVTEAFF
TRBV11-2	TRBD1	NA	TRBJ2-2	TGTGCCAGCAGCCAAAGCTTCGGCAGGGGGCGAGCCGGGGAGCTGTTTTTT	CASSQSFGRGRAGELFF